These 2 T cell receptor beta chains were sequenced from one sample in a study of cytomegalovirus exposure and HLA in healthy donors. The PCR ran on 60 Vbeta and 13 Jbeta primers. Generated by immunoSEQ multiplex PCR, the TCRdb table keeps only in-frame clones and is missing some. The sample records about 210,000 clones, about four fifths being singletons. Sequenced input: PBMCs. These receptors were obtained from a man aged 35-49 years in good health and CMV-seropositive.

The J gene is TRBJ1-5, the V gene TRBV5-1; 7 bases are shared with TRBD1. CDR3 length: 13 amino acids. Looked up from germline, CDR1 is SGHRS and CDR2 is YFSETQ. The J segment lost 7 bases and the V segment lost 4 bases, leaving 5 bases of the junction unmatched. CDR3 bases: TGCGCCAGCAGCCTAGGGACAGAGCAGCCCCAGCATTTT. Protein product: CASSLGTEQPQHF.

J is TRBJ2-7 and V is TRBV6-6, with 13 bases matching TRBD2. The CDR3 length is 14 residues. Trimming cost V 5 bases and J 5 bases; bases outside gene matches: 3. Germline V gene sequence: CDR1 MNHNY, CDR2 SVGAGI (reference sequence). The DNA for the CDR3 is TGTGCCAGCAGTGGACTAGCGGGAGAGGACGAGCAGTACTTC. It codes for CASSGLAGEDEQYF.